This paragraph covers one T cell receptor beta chain sequence. Trimming took 9 bases from V and 5 from J; bases not matched to a gene: 13. The CDR3 is 15 amino acids. Looked up from germline, CDR1 is LNHDA and CDR2 is SQIVND (reference sequence). The sample belongs to a study of cytomegalovirus exposure and HLA in healthy donors. PCR employed 60 Vbeta and 13 Jbeta primers. This table comes from immunoSEQ multiplex PCR, and its TCRdb copy is limited to in-frame clones, with some not included. There are more than 85,000 clones in the sample; about 74% occur only once, and 7.5% to 9% lies in the top ten.

This clonotype originated in a female donor in good health and CMV-seronegative. This chain connects TRBV19 to TRBJ2-7, with 10 bases that match TRBD1. The sequencing sample was made of PBMCs. The CDR3 is CASHGRGQGIDEQYF. The CDR3 coding sequence is TGTGCCAGCCATGGGAGGGGACAGGGGATCGACGAGCAGTACTTC.